This T cell receptor beta chain was sequenced for a study of shared clonotypes between healthy human individuals. Study findings and constraints: Relative to memory subsets, naive subsets generally showed larger estimated richness.

V was cut by 1 base and J by 1 base, with 10 bases left in between. The CDR3 runs to 15 residues. Germline CDR1 and CDR2: SGDLS and YYNGEE. Donors included only healthy HIV-negative adults lacking recent acute infections or vaccinations. Approximately 200 ng DNA, tens of thousands of T cell genomes, went into each sorted-subset replicate PCR. Measured with immunoSEQ multiplex PCR; TCRdb has only the in-frame clones, and not every one. The repertoire holds about 2.4 million clones, with roughly 93% as singletons. In the case of this clone: No antigen is known for it. Other DNA variants within this sample encode the same CDR3.

The chain employs TRBV9 and TRBJ2-3; D could derive from TRBD1 or TRBD2 (6 bases each). The sequencing input was naive CD4+ T cells from PBMCs. Subset: CD45RA+ positively selected. The sequence was obtained from a man aged 18 to 30 in good health. Some clones in this sample may be carry-over from other donors' samples. CDR3 amino acids: CASSVYGGGTDTQYF. The DNA for the CDR3 is TGTGCCAGCAGCGTATACGGGGGCGGCACAGATACGCAGTATTTT.